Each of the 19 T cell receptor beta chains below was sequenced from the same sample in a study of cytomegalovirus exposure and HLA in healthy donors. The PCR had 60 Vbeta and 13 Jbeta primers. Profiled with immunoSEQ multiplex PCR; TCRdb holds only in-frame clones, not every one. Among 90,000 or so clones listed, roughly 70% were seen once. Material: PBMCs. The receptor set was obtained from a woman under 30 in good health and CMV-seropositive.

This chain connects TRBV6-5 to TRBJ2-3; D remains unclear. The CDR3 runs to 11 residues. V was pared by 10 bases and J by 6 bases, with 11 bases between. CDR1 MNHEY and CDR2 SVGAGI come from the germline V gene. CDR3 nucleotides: TGTGCCATCGGTTTCAGGGATACGCAGTATTTT. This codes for CAIGFRDTQYF.

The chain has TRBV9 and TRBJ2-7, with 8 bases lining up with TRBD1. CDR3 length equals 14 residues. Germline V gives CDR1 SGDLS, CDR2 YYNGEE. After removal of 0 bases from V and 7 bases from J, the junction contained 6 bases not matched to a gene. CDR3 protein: CASSVGTGLGEQYF. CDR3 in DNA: TGTGCCAGCAGCGTAGGGACAGGGCTGGGGGAGCAGTACTTC.

The CDR3 bases are TGTGCCAGTAGTATTATGCCCGGGGGAAATCAGCCCCAGCATTTT. Translated, it gives CASSIMPGGNQPQHF. The V call is TRBV19, the J call TRBJ1-5; the D gene is possibly TRBD1 (5 bases). The germline V and J ends were trimmed by 3 bases and 4 bases, with 13 bases remaining between them. The germline gives CDR1 LNHDA, CDR2 SQIVND (reference sequence). The CDR3 contains 15 residues.

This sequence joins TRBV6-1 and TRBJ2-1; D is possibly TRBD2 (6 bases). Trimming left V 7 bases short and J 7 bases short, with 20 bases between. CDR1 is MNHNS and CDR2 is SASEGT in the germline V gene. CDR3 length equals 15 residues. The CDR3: CASNEGAGQVNEQFF. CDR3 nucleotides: TGTGCCAGCAACGAAGGCGCGGGGCAGGTAAATGAGCAGTTCTTC.

For the CDR3, the DNA is TGTGCCAGCTCACCACAAGGAGGGGGCGGTGTCTACGAGCAGTACTTC. It codes for CASSPQGGGGVYEQYF. The chain recombines TRBV18 with TRBJ2-7, with D possibly matching TRBD1 (7 bases). Looked up from germline, CDR1 is KGHSH and CDR2 is LQKENI. The CDR3 covers 16 residues. Between the trimmed V and J ends, which lost 1 base and 3 bases, there was a span of 16 bases.

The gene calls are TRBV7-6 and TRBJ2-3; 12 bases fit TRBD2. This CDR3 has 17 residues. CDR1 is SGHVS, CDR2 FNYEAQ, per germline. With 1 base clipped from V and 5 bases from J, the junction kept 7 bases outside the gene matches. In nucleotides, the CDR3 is TGTGCCAGCAGCTTAGGGGCTAGCGGGGGGGCAGTAGATACGCAGTATTTT. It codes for CASSLGASGGAVDTQYF.

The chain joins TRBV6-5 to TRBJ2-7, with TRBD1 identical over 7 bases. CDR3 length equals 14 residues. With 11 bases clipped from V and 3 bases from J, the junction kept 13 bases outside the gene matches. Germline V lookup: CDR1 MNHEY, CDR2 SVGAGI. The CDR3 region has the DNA TGTGCCTCCCGGGGCCCGGACAGGAACTACGAGCAGTACTTC. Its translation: CASRGPDRNYEQYF.

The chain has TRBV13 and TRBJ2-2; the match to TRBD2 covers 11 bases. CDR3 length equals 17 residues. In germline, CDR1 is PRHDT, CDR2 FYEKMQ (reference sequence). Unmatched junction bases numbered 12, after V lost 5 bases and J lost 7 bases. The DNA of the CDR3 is TGTGCCAGCAGCCAAAGGGGACTAGCGGTTGTTGGCGGGGAGCTGTTTTTT. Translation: CASSQRGLAVVGGELFF. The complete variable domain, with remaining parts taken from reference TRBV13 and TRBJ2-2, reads AAGVIQSPRHLIKEKRETATLKCYPIPRHDTVYWYQQGPGQDPQFLISFYEKMQSDKGSIPDRFSAQQFSDYHSELNMSSLELGDSALYFCASSQRGLAVVGGELFFGEGSRLTVL.

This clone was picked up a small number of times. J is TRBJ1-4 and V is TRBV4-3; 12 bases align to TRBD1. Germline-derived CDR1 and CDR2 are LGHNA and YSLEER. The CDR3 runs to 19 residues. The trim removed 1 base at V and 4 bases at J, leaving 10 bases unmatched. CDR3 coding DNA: TGCGCCAGCAGCCAAGCTGGGTTGGGACAGGGGGCGCGTAATGAAAAACTGTTTTTT. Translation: CASSQAGLGQGARNEKLFF.

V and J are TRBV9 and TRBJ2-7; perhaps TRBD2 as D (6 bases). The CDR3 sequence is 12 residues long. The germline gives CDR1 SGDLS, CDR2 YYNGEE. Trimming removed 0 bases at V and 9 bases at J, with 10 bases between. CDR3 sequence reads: CASSVGDSVQYF. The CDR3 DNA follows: TGTGCCAGCAGCGTAGGGGACTCGGTGCAGTACTTC. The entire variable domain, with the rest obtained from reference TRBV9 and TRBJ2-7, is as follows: DSGVTQTPKHLITATGQRVTLRCSPRSGDLSVYWYQQSLDQGLQFLIQYYNGEERAKGNILERFSAQQFPDLHSELNLSSLELGDSALYFCASSVGDSVQYFGPGTRLTVT.

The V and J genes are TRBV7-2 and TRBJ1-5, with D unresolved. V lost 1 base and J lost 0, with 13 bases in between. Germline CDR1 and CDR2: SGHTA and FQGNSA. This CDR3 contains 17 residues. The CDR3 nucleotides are TGTGCCAGCAGCTTAGTGGGAGGGTTTGGTAGCAATCAGCCCCAGCATTTT. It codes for CASSLVGGFGSNQPQHF.

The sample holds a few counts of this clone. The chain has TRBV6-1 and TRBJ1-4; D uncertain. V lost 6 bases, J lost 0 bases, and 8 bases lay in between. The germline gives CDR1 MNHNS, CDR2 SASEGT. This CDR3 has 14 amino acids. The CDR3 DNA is TGTGCCAGCAGACACGGGTCAACTAATGAAAAACTGTTTTTT. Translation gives CASRHGSTNEKLFF.

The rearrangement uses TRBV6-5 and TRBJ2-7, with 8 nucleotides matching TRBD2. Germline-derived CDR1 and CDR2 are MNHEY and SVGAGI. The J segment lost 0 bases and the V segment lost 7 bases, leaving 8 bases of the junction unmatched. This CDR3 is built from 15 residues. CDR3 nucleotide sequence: TGTGCCAGCACCCCGAGCGGGAGCGGCTCCTACGAGCAGTACTTC. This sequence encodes CASTPSGSGSYEQYF.

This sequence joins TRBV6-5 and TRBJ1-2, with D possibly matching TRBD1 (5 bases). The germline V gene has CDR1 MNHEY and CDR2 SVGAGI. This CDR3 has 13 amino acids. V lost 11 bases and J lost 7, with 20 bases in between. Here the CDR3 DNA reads TGTGCCGTGGGGGGAGAGGCTATTTCTGGCTACACCTTC. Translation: CAVGGEAISGYTF.

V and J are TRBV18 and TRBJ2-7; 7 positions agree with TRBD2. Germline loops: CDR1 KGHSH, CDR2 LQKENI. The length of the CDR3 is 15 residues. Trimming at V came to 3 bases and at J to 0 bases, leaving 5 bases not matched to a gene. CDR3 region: CASSPLAEPSYEQYF. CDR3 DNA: TGTGCCAGCTCACCGCTAGCGGAGCCCTCCTACGAGCAGTACTTC.

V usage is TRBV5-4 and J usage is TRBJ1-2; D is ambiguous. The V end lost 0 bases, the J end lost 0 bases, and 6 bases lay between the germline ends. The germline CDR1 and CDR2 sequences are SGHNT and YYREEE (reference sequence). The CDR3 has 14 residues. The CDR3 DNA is TGTGCCAGCAGCTTGGCCCCAGCTAACTATGGCTACACCTTC. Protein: CASSLAPANYGYTF.

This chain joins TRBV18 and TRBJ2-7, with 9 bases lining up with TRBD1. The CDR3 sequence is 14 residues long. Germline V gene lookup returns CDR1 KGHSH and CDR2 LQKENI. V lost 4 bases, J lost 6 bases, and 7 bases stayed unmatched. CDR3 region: CASSLDRGIGEQYF. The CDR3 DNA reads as TGTGCCAGCTCACTGGACAGGGGCATAGGCGAGCAGTACTTC.

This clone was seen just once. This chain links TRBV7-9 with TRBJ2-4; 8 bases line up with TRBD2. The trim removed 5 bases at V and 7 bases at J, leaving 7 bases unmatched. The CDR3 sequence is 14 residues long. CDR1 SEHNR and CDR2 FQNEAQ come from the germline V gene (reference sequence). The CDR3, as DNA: TGTGCCAGCAGCCCAAGCGGGGGAAGGAACATTCAGTACTTC. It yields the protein CASSPSGGRNIQYF.

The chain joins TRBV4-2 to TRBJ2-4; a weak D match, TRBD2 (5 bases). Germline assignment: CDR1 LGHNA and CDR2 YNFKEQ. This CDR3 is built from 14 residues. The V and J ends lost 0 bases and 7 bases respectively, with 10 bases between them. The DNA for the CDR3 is TGTGCCAGCAGCCAAGAGGGTCCGGGGAACATTCAGTACTTC. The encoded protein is CASSQEGPGNIQYF.